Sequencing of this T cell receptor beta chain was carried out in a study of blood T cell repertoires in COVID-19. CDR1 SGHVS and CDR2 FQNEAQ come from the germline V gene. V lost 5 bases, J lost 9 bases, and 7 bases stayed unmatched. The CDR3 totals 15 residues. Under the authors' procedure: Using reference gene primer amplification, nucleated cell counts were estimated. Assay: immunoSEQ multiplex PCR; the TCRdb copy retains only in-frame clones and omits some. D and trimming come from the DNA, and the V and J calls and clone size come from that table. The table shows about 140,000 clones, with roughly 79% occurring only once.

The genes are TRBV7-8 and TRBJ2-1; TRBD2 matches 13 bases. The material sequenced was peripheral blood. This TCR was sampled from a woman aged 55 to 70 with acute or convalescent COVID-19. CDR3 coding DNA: TGTGCCAGCAGCCTAGGACTAGCGGGAGTTGGTGAGCAGTTCTTC. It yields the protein CASSLGLAGVGEQFF.